This TCR beta chain stems from a study of T-cell reconstitution after alpha-beta-depleted transplantation in children (dated by TCRdb to about 2016). With respect to the entire study: Using TCR repertoire profiling, the study followed T-cell immune reconstitution in a quantitative way in children after TCRalphabeta/CD19-depleted allogeneic hematopoietic cell transplantation.

The library was produced with PCR. Sequencing was performed on an Illumina HiSeq 2500. TCR libraries were prepared with molecular barcoding, using unique molecular identifiers to normalize TCRbeta repertoire quantification. The public reads were run again by TCRdb, first through fastp at Q25 and then through MiXCR, and only productive beta chains were kept. Rows matching on CDR3 protein sequence are summarized as one entry with the most common DNA and genes. This sample comprises about 350,000 distinct CDR3 sequences, 13% of them detected only once. 4.3% of the sample is held by the ten biggest clonotypes. At the junction V is shortened by 7 bases and J by 0 bases; bases outside the gene matches: 11. In the germline V gene, CDR1 corresponds to MNHNS and CDR2 to SASEGT. The CDR3 measures 17 amino acids from cysteine to phenylalanine. The entry retains the CDR3 DNA only, 51 bases that are in frame from base 1.

In the case of this clonotype: It has no known antigen specificity. No qualities accompany the bases; no much larger clone lies one base away.

This TCR was recovered from a human donor who donated a stem cell graft to a child with Fanconi anemia. The input for sequencing was PBMCs, taken from the stem cell graft. Recombination linked TRBV6-1 to TRBJ2-2; 7 central nucleotides agree with TRBD1. The DNA sequence is TGTGCCAGCAAACTTAAACCAACAGGGGCGAACACCGGGGAGCTGTTTTTT. Its protein is CASKLKPTGANTGELFF.